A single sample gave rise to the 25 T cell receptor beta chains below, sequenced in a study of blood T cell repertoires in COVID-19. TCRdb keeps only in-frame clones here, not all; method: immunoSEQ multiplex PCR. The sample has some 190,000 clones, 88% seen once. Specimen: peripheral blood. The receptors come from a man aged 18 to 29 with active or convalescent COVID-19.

CDR3 coding DNA: TGTGCCAGCAGTTTGAGAACCTTC. This sequence encodes CASSLRTF. The chain employs TRBV28 and TRBJ1-2, with D hard to call. The CDR3 contains 8 residues. V gave up 3 bases and J gave up 14 bases, with 4 bases separating them. Looked up from germline, CDR1 is MDHEN and CDR2 is SYDVKM.

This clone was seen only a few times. CDR3 DNA: TGCGCCAGCAGCTTGGGGGACAGGGACACAGATACGCAGTATTTT. Protein: CASSLGDRDTDTQYF. The chain joins TRBV5-1 to TRBJ2-3; 9 bases map to TRBD1. This CDR3 has 15 amino acids. The ends lost 0 bases at V and 2 bases at J; junction bases unmatched: 1. Per germline, CDR1 SGHRS and CDR2 YFSETQ. Together with reference TRBV5-1 and TRBJ2-3, the CDR3 gives the full variable domain: KAGVTQTPRYLIKTRGQQVTLSCSPISGHRSVSWYQQTPGQGLQFLFEYFSETQRNKGNFPGRFSGRQFSNSRSEMNVSTLELGDSALYLCASSLGDRDTDTQYFGPGTRLTVL.

Here the CDR3 reads CASRSGGYNSPLHF. In DNA form, the CDR3 reads TGTGCCAGCAGGTCAGGGGGCTATAATTCACCCCTCCACTTT. V usage is TRBV28 and J usage is TRBJ1-6, with 7 bases that match TRBD1. This CDR3 comprises 14 residues. V shed 6 bases, J shed 3 bases, and the junction held 2 bases outside the gene matches. The V gene's germline CDR1 is MDHEN and CDR2 SYDVKM.

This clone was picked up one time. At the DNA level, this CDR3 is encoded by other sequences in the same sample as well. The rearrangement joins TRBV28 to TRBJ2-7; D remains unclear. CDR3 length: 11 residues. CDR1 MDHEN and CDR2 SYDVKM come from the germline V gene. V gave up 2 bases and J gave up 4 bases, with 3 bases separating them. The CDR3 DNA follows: TGTGCCAGCAGTTTACAGTACGAGCAGTACTTC. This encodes CASSLQYEQYF.

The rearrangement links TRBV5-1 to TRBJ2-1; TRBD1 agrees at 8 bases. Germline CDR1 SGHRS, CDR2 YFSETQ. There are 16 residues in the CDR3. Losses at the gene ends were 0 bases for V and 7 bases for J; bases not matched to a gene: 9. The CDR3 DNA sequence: TGCGCCAGCAGCTTGGTGCAGGGGGCTTGGTGGAATGAGCAGTTCTTC. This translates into CASSLVQGAWWNEQFF.

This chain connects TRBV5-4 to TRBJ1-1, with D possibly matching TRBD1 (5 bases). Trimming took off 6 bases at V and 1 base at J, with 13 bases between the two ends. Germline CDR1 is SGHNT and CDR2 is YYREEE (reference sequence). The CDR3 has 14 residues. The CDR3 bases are TGTGCCAGCACCGTTTGGGGGGGGAACACTGAAGCTTTCTTT. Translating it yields CASTVWGGNTEAFF.

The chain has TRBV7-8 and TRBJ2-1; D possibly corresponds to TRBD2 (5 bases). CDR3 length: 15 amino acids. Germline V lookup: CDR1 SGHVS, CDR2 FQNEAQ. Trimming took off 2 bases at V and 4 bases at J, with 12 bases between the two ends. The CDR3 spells CASSLRIGGYNEQFF. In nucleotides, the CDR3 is TGTGCCAGCAGCTTAAGAATAGGAGGTTACAATGAGCAGTTCTTC. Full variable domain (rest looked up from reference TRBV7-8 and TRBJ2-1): GAGVSQSPRYKVAKRGQDVALRCDPISGHVSLFWYQQALGQGPEFLTYFQNEAQLDKSGLPSDRFFAERPEGSVSTLKIQRTQQEDSAVYLCASSLRIGGYNEQFFGPGTRLTVL.

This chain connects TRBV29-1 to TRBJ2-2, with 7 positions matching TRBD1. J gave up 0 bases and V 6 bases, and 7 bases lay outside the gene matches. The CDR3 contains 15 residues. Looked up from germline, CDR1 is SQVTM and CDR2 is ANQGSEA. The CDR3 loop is CSVGTAFPNTGELFF. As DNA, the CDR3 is TGCAGCGTAGGGACAGCTTTTCCGAACACCGGGGAGCTGTTTTTT.

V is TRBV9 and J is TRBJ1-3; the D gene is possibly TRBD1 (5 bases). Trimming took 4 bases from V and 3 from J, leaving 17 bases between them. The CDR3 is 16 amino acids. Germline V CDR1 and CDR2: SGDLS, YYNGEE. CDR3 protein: CASSPQHGGSGNTIYF. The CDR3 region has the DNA TGTGCCAGCAGCCCCCAACACGGGGGGAGTGGAAACACCATATATTTT. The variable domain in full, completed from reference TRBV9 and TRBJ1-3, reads DSGVTQTPKHLITATGQRVTLRCSPRSGDLSVYWYQQSLDQGLQFLIQYYNGEERAKGNILERFSAQQFPDLHSELNLSSLELGDSALYFCASSPQHGGSGNTIYFGEGSWLTVV.

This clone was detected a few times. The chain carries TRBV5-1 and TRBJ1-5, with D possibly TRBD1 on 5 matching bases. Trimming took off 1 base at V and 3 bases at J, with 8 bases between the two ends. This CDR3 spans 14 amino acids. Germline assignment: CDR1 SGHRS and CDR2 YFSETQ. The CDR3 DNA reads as TGCGCCAGCAGCTTGTGGGGGGACAATCAGCCCCAGCATTTT. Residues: CASSLWGDNQPQHF.

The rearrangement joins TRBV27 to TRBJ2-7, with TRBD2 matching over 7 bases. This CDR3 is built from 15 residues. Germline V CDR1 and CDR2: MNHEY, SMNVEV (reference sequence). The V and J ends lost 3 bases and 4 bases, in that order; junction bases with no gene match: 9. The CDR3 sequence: CASSFVAGVRYEQYF. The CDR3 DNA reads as TGTGCCAGCAGTTTCGTGGCGGGAGTGAGGTACGAGCAGTACTTC.

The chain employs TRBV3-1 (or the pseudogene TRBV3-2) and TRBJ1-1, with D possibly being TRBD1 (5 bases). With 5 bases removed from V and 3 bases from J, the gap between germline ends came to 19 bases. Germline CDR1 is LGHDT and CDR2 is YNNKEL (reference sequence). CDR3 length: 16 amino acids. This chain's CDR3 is CASSDRSIMGYTEAFF. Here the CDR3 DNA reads TGTGCCAGCAGCGACAGAAGTATAATGGGGTACACTGAAGCTTTCTTT.

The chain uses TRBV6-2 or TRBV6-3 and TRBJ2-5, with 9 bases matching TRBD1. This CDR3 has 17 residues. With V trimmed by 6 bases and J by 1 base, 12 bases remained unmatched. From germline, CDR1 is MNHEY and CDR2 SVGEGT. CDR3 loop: CASSDPGGGQGQETQYF. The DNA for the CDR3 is TGTGCCAGCAGCGATCCAGGGGGGGGACAGGGCCAAGAGACCCAGTACTTC.

CDR3 amino acids: CASSLSEAVIGRNTEAFF. The CDR3 nucleotides read TGTGCCAGCAGCCTCAGTGAGGCAGTCATTGGAAGGAACACTGAAGCTTTCTTT. The gene calls are TRBV28 and TRBJ1-1; D remains ambiguous. The CDR3 is made up of 18 amino acids. In germline, CDR1 is MDHEN, CDR2 SYDVKM. With 6 bases removed from V and 1 base from J, the gap between germline ends came to 24 bases. The complete variable domain, with remaining parts taken from reference TRBV28 and TRBJ1-1, reads DVKVTQSSRYLVKRTGEKVFLECVQDMDHENMFWYRQDPGLGLRLIYFSYDVKMKEKGDIPEGYSVSREKKERFSLILESASTNQTSMYLCASSLSEAVIGRNTEAFFGQGTRLTVV.

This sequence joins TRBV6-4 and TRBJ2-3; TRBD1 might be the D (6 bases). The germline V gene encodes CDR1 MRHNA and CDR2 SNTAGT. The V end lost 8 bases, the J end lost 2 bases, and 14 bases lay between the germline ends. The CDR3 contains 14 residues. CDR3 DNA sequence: TGTGCCAGCGGAGATTGGGGGCACACAGATACGCAGTATTTT. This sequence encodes CASGDWGHTDTQYF.

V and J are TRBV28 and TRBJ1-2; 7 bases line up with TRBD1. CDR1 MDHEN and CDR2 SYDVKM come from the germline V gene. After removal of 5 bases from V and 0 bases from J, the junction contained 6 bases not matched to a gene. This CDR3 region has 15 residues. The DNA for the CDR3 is TGTGCCAGCAGTCACGGGGACAGAGCTAACTATGGCTACACCTTC. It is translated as CASSHGDRANYGYTF.

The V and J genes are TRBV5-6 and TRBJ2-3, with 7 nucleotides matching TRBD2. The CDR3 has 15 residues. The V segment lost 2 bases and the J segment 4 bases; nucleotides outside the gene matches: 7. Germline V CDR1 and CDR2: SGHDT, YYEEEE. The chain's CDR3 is CASSFFAGDPDTQYF. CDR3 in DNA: TGTGCCAGCAGCTTTTTCGCGGGAGATCCAGATACGCAGTATTTT.

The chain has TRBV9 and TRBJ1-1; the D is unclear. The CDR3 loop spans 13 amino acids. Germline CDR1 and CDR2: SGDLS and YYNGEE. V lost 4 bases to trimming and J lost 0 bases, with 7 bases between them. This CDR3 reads CASSRSVNTEAFF. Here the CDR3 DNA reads TGTGCCAGCAGCCGTTCAGTGAACACTGAAGCTTTCTTT.

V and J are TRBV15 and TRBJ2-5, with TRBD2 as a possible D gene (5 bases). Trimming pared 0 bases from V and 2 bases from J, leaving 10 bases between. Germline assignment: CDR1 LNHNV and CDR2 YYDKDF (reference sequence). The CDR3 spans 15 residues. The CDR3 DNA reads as TGTGCCACCAGCAGAGATAGACGGGAACAAGAGACCCAGTACTTC. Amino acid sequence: CATSRDRREQETQYF.

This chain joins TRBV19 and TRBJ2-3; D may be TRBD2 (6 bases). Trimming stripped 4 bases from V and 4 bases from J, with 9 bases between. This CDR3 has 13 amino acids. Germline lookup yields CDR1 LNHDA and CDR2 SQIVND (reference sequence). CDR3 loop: CASSTTGADTQYF. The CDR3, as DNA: TGTGCCAGTAGTACGACGGGGGCAGATACGCAGTATTTT.

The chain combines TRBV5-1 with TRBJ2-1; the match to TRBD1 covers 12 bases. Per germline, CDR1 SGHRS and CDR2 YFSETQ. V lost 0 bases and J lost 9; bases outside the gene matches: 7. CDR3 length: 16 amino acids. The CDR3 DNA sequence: TGCGCCAGCAGCTTGGTGGTGGGACAGGGGGCGGGTGAGCAGTTCTTC. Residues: CASSLVVGQGAGEQFF.

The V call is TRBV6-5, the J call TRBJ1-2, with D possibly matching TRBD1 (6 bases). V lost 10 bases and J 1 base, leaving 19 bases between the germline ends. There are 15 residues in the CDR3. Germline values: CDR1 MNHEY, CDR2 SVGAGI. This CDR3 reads CATNRPGHLNYGYTF. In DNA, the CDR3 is TGTGCCACTAATCGTCCGGGACACCTTAACTATGGCTACACCTTC.

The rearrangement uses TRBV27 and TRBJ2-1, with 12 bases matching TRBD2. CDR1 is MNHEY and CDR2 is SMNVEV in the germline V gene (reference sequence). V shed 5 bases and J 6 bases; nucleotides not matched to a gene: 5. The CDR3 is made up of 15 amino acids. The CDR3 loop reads CASSLLLAGGNEQFF. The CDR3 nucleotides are TGTGCCAGCAGTCTACTACTAGCGGGAGGCAATGAGCAGTTCTTC.

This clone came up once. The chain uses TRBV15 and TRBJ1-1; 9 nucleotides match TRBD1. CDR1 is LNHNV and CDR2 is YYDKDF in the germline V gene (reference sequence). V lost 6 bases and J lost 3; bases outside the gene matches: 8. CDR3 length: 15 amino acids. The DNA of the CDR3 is TGTGCCACCAGAGGGAGACAGGGGGGAGACACTGAAGCTTTCTTT. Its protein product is CATRGRQGGDTEAFF.

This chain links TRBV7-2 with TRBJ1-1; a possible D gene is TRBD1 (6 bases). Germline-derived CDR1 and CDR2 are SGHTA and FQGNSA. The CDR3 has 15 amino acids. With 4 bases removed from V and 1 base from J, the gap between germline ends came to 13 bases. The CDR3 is CASSSHTGTNTEAFF. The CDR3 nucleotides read TGTGCCAGCAGCTCTCACACAGGGACGAACACTGAAGCTTTCTTT. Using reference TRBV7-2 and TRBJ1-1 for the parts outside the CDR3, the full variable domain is GAGVSQSPSNKVTEKGKDVELRCDPISGHTALYWYRQSLGQGLEFLIYFQGNSAPDKSGLPSDRFSAERTGGSVSTLTIQRTQQEDSAVYLCASSSHTGTNTEAFFGQGTRLTVV.